Listed below are T cell receptor beta chains from one sample, sequenced in a study of T cell responses to AZD1222 COVID-19 vaccine. The repertoire was sequenced with immunoSEQ multiplex PCR; TCRdb's copy has only in-frame clones and lacks some. The data hold fewer than 120,000 clones, with around 92% observed a single time. Source: peripheral blood, taken on day 0 of AZD1222 vaccination. All receptors come from an adult in good health. The CDR3 runs from the conserved cysteine through the conserved F or W. Each record gives: D gene, clone size, J gene, V gene, CDR3 DNA, CDR3 protein. D genes are given only for firm matches. Some rows have no size entry. The others give once, few or many, or a class for an expanded clone.

d_call: NA; clone_size: NA; j_call: TRBJ1-5; v_call: TRBV4-1; cdr3_nt: TGCGCCAGCAGCCAAGATGGTTGGCCAGGCGGCCTGCCCCAGCATTTT; cdr3_aa: CASSQDGWPGGLPQHF
d_call: NA; clone_size: NA; j_call: TRBJ1-6; v_call: TRBV7-9; cdr3_nt: TGTGCCAGCAGAGGCGGGTCTGCAGATTCACCCCTCCACTTT; cdr3_aa: CASRGGSADSPLHF
d_call: NA; clone_size: few; j_call: TRBJ2-7; v_call: TRBV7-9; cdr3_nt: TGTGCCAGCAGCCCGGGGTACGACGTCTACGAGCAGTACTTC; cdr3_aa: CASSPGYDVYEQYF
d_call: NA; clone_size: NA; j_call: TRBJ1-4; v_call: TRBV2; cdr3_nt: TGTGCCAGCAGGCCGGACGGATATGAAAAACTGTTTTTT; cdr3_aa: CASRPDGYEKLFF
d_call: TRBD1; clone_size: NA; j_call: TRBJ1-1; v_call: TRBV19; cdr3_nt: TGTGCCAGTGAGCCGGGACAGGGGGCAAACACTGAAGCTTTCTTT; cdr3_aa: CASEPGQGANTEAFF
d_call: NA; clone_size: NA; j_call: TRBJ1-5; v_call: TRBV4-1; cdr3_nt: TGCGCCAGCAGCCAAGATAGCTCGTTATCGGCCTATCAGCCCCAGCATTTT; cdr3_aa: CASSQDSSLSAYQPQHF
d_call: TRBD1; clone_size: NA; j_call: TRBJ1-4; v_call: TRBV19; cdr3_nt: TGTGCCAGTAGTACCGGGACAGCAAGTTCATCAACTAATGAAAAACTGTTTTTT; cdr3_aa: CASSTGTASSSTNEKLFF
d_call: NA; clone_size: NA; j_call: TRBJ1-2; v_call: TRBV30; cdr3_nt: TGTGCCTGGAGTGTACTCGGACAGTACTATGGCTACACCTTC; cdr3_aa: CAWSVLGQYYGYTF
d_call: TRBD1; clone_size: once; j_call: TRBJ2-7; v_call: TRBV7-9; cdr3_nt: TGTGCCAGCACCCCAGGACAGGGGAATTCCTACGAGCAGTACTTC; cdr3_aa: CASTPGQGNSYEQYF
d_call: NA; clone_size: once; j_call: TRBJ1-6; v_call: TRBV28; cdr3_nt: TGTGCCAGCAGTTCGTCTGAGGGGCACTATAATTCACCCCTCCACTTT; cdr3_aa: CASSSSEGHYNSPLHF
d_call: TRBD1; clone_size: NA; j_call: TRBJ2-1; v_call: TRBV3-1/TRBV3-2; cdr3_nt: TGTGCCAGCAGCCAGAAACGAGACAGGGACAATGAGCAGTTCTTC; cdr3_aa: CASSQKRDRDNEQFF
d_call: TRBD1; clone_size: NA; j_call: TRBJ2-2; v_call: TRBV7-2; cdr3_nt: TGTGCCAGCACCCCCCCGGGACAGGGACGCACCGGGGAGCTGTTTTTT; cdr3_aa: CASTPPGQGRTGELFF
d_call: NA; clone_size: NA; j_call: TRBJ1-6; v_call: TRBV19; cdr3_nt: TGTGCCAGTAATAGGGAATATAATTCACCCCTCCACTTT; cdr3_aa: CASNREYNSPLHF
d_call: TRBD1; clone_size: NA; j_call: TRBJ2-7; v_call: TRBV6-5; cdr3_nt: TGTGCCAGCGGAAGTTCGGACAGGACCTACGAGCAGTACTTC; cdr3_aa: CASGSSDRTYEQYF
d_call: NA; clone_size: NA; j_call: TRBJ1-6; v_call: TRBV19; cdr3_nt: TGTGCCAGTAGTATCGGGGGGTCCTATAATTCACCCCTCCACTTT; cdr3_aa: CASSIGGSYNSPLHF
d_call: NA; clone_size: NA; j_call: TRBJ1-4; v_call: TRBV7-3; cdr3_nt: TGTGCCAGCAGCTGTATGGGGGGGTCTAATGAAAAACTGTTTTTT; cdr3_aa: CASSCMGGSNEKLFF
d_call: NA; clone_size: NA; j_call: TRBJ1-5; v_call: TRBV6-2/TRBV6-3; cdr3_nt: TGTGCCAGCAGTCACGACAGGAGGGGGAATCAGCCCCAGCATTTT; cdr3_aa: CASSHDRRGNQPQHF
d_call: TRBD1; clone_size: NA; j_call: TRBJ1-1; v_call: TRBV4-1; cdr3_nt: TGCGCCAGCAGCCAAGGAGTACAGGGGGGGACTGAAGCTTTCTTT; cdr3_aa: CASSQGVQGGTEAFF
d_call: NA; clone_size: NA; j_call: TRBJ2-6; v_call: TRBV6-4; cdr3_nt: TGTGCCAGCAGTGACGGCTCTGGGGCCAACGTCCTGACTTTC; cdr3_aa: CASSDGSGANVLTF
d_call: TRBD2; clone_size: once; j_call: TRBJ2-2; v_call: TRBV5-5; cdr3_nt: TGTGCCAATGCTCTAGCGGGGGGCCCTGATACCGGGGAGCTGTTTTTT; cdr3_aa: CANALAGGPDTGELFF
d_call: NA; clone_size: NA; j_call: TRBJ2-4; v_call: TRBV3-1/TRBV3-2; cdr3_nt: TGTGCCAGCAGCCGGGGGACGGTAGCCAAAAACATTCAGTACTTC; cdr3_aa: CASSRGTVAKNIQYF
d_call: NA; clone_size: once; j_call: TRBJ1-4; v_call: TRBV7-8; cdr3_nt: TGTGCCAGCAGCGACCACGCGAGGGGAGCTAATGAAAAACTGTTTTTT; cdr3_aa: CASSDHARGANEKLFF
d_call: NA; clone_size: NA; j_call: TRBJ1-5; v_call: TRBV10-3; cdr3_nt: TGTGCCATCAGCTTGTCCCAAAATCAGCCCCAGCATTTT; cdr3_aa: CAISLSQNQPQHF
d_call: NA; clone_size: NA; j_call: TRBJ2-1; v_call: TRBV15; cdr3_nt: TGTGCCACCAGCAGAGAACAGGCCACGGTCAATGAGCAGTTCTTC; cdr3_aa: CATSREQATVNEQFF
d_call: NA; clone_size: NA; j_call: TRBJ1-5; v_call: TRBV6-6; cdr3_nt: TGTGCCAGCTACGGTGGGGAGGGTCAGCCCCAGCATTTT; cdr3_aa: CASYGGEGQPQHF
d_call: NA; clone_size: NA; j_call: TRBJ1-4; v_call: TRBV6-1; cdr3_nt: TGTGCCAGCAGTGATCGAGGGGGTGGGAATGAAAAACTGTTTTTT; cdr3_aa: CASSDRGGGNEKLFF
d_call: TRBD1; clone_size: once; j_call: TRBJ1-2; v_call: TRBV5-4; cdr3_nt: TGTGCCAGCAGCCACGGGACAGGGGGAAACTATGGCTACACCTTC; cdr3_aa: CASSHGTGGNYGYTF
d_call: NA; clone_size: NA; j_call: TRBJ1-5; v_call: TRBV28; cdr3_nt: TGTGCCAGCAGTTTACATAATCAGCCCCAGCATTTT; cdr3_aa: CASSLHNQPQHF
d_call: TRBD1; clone_size: NA; j_call: TRBJ2-1; v_call: TRBV5-1; cdr3_nt: TGCGCCAGCAGCTTGGGTGAGGGGGCGTACAATGAGCAGTTCTTC; cdr3_aa: CASSLGEGAYNEQFF
d_call: TRBD1; clone_size: NA; j_call: TRBJ1-5; v_call: TRBV30; cdr3_nt: TGTGCCTGGAGTAGGGGACAGGGGCGTCAGCCCCAGCATTTT; cdr3_aa: CAWSRGQGRQPQHF
d_call: NA; clone_size: NA; j_call: TRBJ2-7; v_call: TRBV20-1; cdr3_nt: TGCAGTGCTACTGGAACCTACGAGCAGTACTTC; cdr3_aa: CSATGTYEQYF
d_call: NA; clone_size: NA; j_call: TRBJ2-7; v_call: TRBV5-1; cdr3_nt: TGCGCCAGCAGCTCGTACACAGGGACTTACGAGCAGTACTTC; cdr3_aa: CASSSYTGTYEQYF
d_call: NA; clone_size: NA; j_call: TRBJ1-5; v_call: TRBV18; cdr3_nt: TGTGCCAGCTCACCAGGGGACGGTCAGCCCCAGCATTTT; cdr3_aa: CASSPGDGQPQHF
d_call: TRBD1; clone_size: NA; j_call: TRBJ1-4; v_call: TRBV7-8; cdr3_nt: TGTGCCAGCAGCCCGTACCTCAAGGACAGGGCTGATGAAAAACTGTTTTTT; cdr3_aa: CASSPYLKDRADEKLFF
d_call: TRBD2; clone_size: NA; j_call: TRBJ2-4; v_call: TRBV19; cdr3_nt: TGTGCCAGTAGTATGAGCGGGACTGGCAAAAACATTCAGTACTTC; cdr3_aa: CASSMSGTGKNIQYF
d_call: NA; clone_size: NA; j_call: TRBJ2-2; v_call: TRBV14; cdr3_nt: TGTGCCAGCAGCCCAACAGGGCTGGGCACCGGGGAGCTGTTTTTT; cdr3_aa: CASSPTGLGTGELFF
d_call: NA; clone_size: NA; j_call: TRBJ1-4; v_call: TRBV28; cdr3_nt: TGTGCCAGCAGTTATACAGGGGAAAAACTGTTTTTT; cdr3_aa: CASSYTGEKLFF
d_call: NA; clone_size: NA; j_call: TRBJ1-3; v_call: TRBV7-7; cdr3_nt: TGTGCCAGCAGCCCATCCTCTGGAAACACCATATATTTT; cdr3_aa: CASSPSSGNTIYF
d_call: NA; clone_size: NA; j_call: TRBJ1-2; v_call: TRBV19; cdr3_nt: TGTGCCAGTGGGGCCTATGGCTACACCTTC; cdr3_aa: CASGAYGYTF
d_call: TRBD1; clone_size: NA; j_call: TRBJ2-7; v_call: TRBV6-2/TRBV6-3; cdr3_nt: TGTGCCAGCAGTAGACAGGGGGGAGTCCACGAGCAGTACTTC; cdr3_aa: CASSRQGGVHEQYF
d_call: TRBD2; clone_size: NA; j_call: TRBJ2-1; v_call: TRBV7-6; cdr3_nt: TGTGCCAGCAGCTTGGCCGGGACTAGCGCCTACAATGAGCAGTTCTTC; cdr3_aa: CASSLAGTSAYNEQFF
d_call: NA; clone_size: NA; j_call: TRBJ1-2; v_call: TRBV6-1; cdr3_nt: TGTGCCAGCAGTGAAGAGGGGCACTATGGCTACACCTTC; cdr3_aa: CASSEEGHYGYTF
d_call: NA; clone_size: NA; j_call: TRBJ2-2; v_call: TRBV4-1; cdr3_nt: TGCGCCAGCAGCCAAGTTGGCGTGGGGGCCGGAAACACCGGGGAGCTGTTTTTT; cdr3_aa: CASSQVGVGAGNTGELFF